The 22 T cell receptor beta chains listed next were all sequenced from one sample in a study of cytomegalovirus exposure and HLA in healthy donors. PCR amplification relied on 60 Vbeta primers (plus 13 Jbeta primers). Here immunoSEQ multiplex PCR was the method, and the copy in TCRdb shows in-frame clones only, minus some. Here the sample spans more than 80,000 clones, more than 65% being singletons. What was sequenced was PBMCs. The receptor source for this set is a girl aged 2 to 10 in good health and CMV-seropositive.

CDR3 DNA sequence: TGTGCCAGCAGTAAAGGGTATGAAGAGGAAAAACTGTTTTTT. Amino acid sequence: CASSKGYEEEKLFF. The chain carries TRBV2 and TRBJ1-4; D unresolved. The CDR3 spans 14 residues. Germline V CDR1 and CDR2: SNHLY, FYNNEI. The V and J ends lost 5 bases and 8 bases respectively, with 15 bases between them.

The chain joins TRBV28 to TRBJ1-2, with TRBD1 identical over 7 bases. The CDR3 loop spans 15 amino acids. The germline CDR1 and CDR2 sequences are MDHEN and SYDVKM. With 4 bases clipped from V and 4 bases from J, the junction kept 9 bases outside the gene matches. This CDR3 reads CASSSGQANPYGYTF. DNA for the CDR3: TGTGCCAGCAGTTCCGGACAGGCCAATCCCTATGGCTACACCTTC.

The rearrangement uses TRBV15 and TRBJ1-5; a possible D gene is TRBD1 (6 bases). In germline, CDR1 is LNHNV, CDR2 YYDKDF (reference sequence). The CDR3 loop spans 14 amino acids. V shed 1 base and J shed 5 bases, with 9 bases lying between them. Here the CDR3 reads CATSRAGEYQPQHF. The DNA of the CDR3 is TGTGCCACCAGCAGAGCAGGGGAATATCAGCCCCAGCATTTT. Complete variable domain (other parts from reference TRBV15 and TRBJ1-5): DAMVIQNPRYQVTQFGKPVTLSCSQTLNHNVMYWYQQKSSQAPKLLFHYYDKDFNNEADTPDNFQSRRPNTSFCFLDIRSPGLGDTAMYLCATSRAGEYQPQHFGDGTRLSIL.

This clone was recorded once. The J gene is TRBJ1-5, the V gene TRBV27; D is undetermined. The length of the CDR3 is 13 residues. The germline V gene encodes CDR1 MNHEY and CDR2 SMNVEV (reference sequence). Trimming took 3 bases from V and 5 from J, leaving 8 bases between them. The CDR3 protein is CASSFFPYQPQHF. In DNA form, the CDR3 reads TGTGCCAGCAGTTTCTTCCCTTATCAGCCCCAGCATTTT.

J is TRBJ2-1 and V is TRBV28, with TRBD2 matching over 8 bases. This CDR3 has 15 residues. Germline V CDR1 and CDR2: MDHEN, SYDVKM. The ends lost 3 bases at V and 7 bases at J; junction bases unmatched: 8. CDR3: CASSLWTSNRNEQFF. CDR3 DNA sequence: TGTGCCAGCAGTTTGTGGACTAGCAATCGGAATGAGCAGTTCTTC. The variable domain in full, completed from reference TRBV28 and TRBJ2-1, reads DVKVTQSSRYLVKRTGEKVFLECVQDMDHENMFWYRQDPGLGLRLIYFSYDVKMKEKGDIPEGYSVSREKKERFSLILESASTNQTSMYLCASSLWTSNRNEQFFGPGTRLTVL.

This chain connects TRBV7-3 to TRBJ1-5; D not resolved. The V gene lost 5 bases and the J gene lost 11 bases, with 10 bases spanning the gap. Germline CDR1 and CDR2: SGHTA and FQGTGA. The CDR3 is 11 amino acids. The CDR3: CASSPAGTQHF. CDR3 DNA sequence: TGTGCCAGCAGCCCCGCGGGGACCCAGCATTTT.

The rearrangement uses TRBV30 and TRBJ1-5; D may be TRBD1 (6 bases). Per the germline V gene, CDR1 is GTSNPN and CDR2 is SVGIG (reference sequence). V lost 1 base, J lost 4 bases, and 14 bases lay in between. The CDR3 covers 15 residues. The CDR3 loop is CAWSAPGTHNQPQHF. CDR3 bases: TGTGCCTGGAGTGCCCCCGGGACACATAATCAGCCCCAGCATTTT.

The CDR3 DNA sequence: TGTGCCAGCAGCTTAGCGCGGTCGGGCACTGAAGCTTTCTTT. It yields the protein CASSLARSGTEAFF. V gene TRBV11-2 combines with J gene TRBJ1-1; D ambiguous. V was clipped by 1 base and J by 4 bases, with 10 bases between them. The CDR3 contains 14 residues. The germline CDR1 and CDR2 sequences are SGHAT and FQNNGV.

The genes are TRBV9 and TRBJ2-7, with 7 positions matching TRBD1. V dropped 2 bases and J dropped 2; count of bases not matched to a gene: 7. The CDR3 covers 15 residues. The V gene's germline CDR1 is SGDLS and CDR2 YYNGEE. CDR3 in amino acids: CASSVRGTATYEQYF. The DNA of the CDR3 is TGTGCCAGCAGCGTCCGTGGGACAGCTACCTACGAGCAGTACTTC. Looking up the rest from reference TRBV9 and TRBJ2-7 gives the full variable domain: DSGVTQTPKHLITATGQRVTLRCSPRSGDLSVYWYQQSLDQGLQFLIQYYNGEERAKGNILERFSAQQFPDLHSELNLSSLELGDSALYFCASSVRGTATYEQYFGPGTRLTVT.

V and J are TRBV27 and TRBJ2-7; D unresolved. Trimming took 8 bases from V and 1 from J, leaving 6 bases between them. The CDR3 runs to 11 residues. Germline CDR1 MNHEY, CDR2 SMNVEV (reference sequence). The chain's CDR3 is CASGLSYEQYF. In nucleotides, the CDR3 is TGTGCCAGCGGGCTATCCTACGAGCAGTACTTC.

This clone showed up just once. The chain recombines TRBV7-2 with TRBJ1-1; D remains unclear. The V end was cut by 1 base, the J end by 0 bases, with 6 bases between. The CDR3 sequence is 14 residues long. Germline V gene data show CDR1 as SGHTA and CDR2 as FQGNSA. The CDR3 sequence is CASSLDNLNTEAFF. The CDR3 DNA follows: TGTGCCAGCAGCTTAGACAACCTGAACACTGAAGCTTTCTTT. Based on the CDR3 plus reference TRBV7-2 and TRBJ1-1, the full variable domain is GAGVSQSPSNKVTEKGKDVELRCDPISGHTALYWYRQSLGQGLEFLIYFQGNSAPDKSGLPSDRFSAERTGGSVSTLTIQRTQQEDSAVYLCASSLDNLNTEAFFGQGTRLTVV.

The chain carries TRBV6-5 and TRBJ1-2; no clear D. V was pared by 3 bases and J by 2 bases, with 10 bases between. Germline CDR1 MNHEY, CDR2 SVGAGI. The CDR3 has 14 amino acids. In nucleotides, the CDR3 is TGTGCCAGCAGTTATACCGGAGGGAACTATGGCTACACCTTC. It yields the protein CASSYTGGNYGYTF.

This sequence joins TRBV7-9 and TRBJ1-1; 8 nucleotides line up with TRBD1. Germline V gives CDR1 SEHNR, CDR2 FQNEAQ (reference sequence). The CDR3 extends over 16 amino acids. The V and J ends lost 1 base and 7 bases, in that order; junction bases with no gene match: 11. This CDR3 is CASSLDGWDRMYEAFF. As DNA, the CDR3 is TGTGCCAGCAGCTTAGACGGTTGGGACAGGATGTATGAAGCTTTCTTT.

J is TRBJ1-1 and V is TRBV11-2, with 8 bases aligning to TRBD1. Germline lookup yields CDR1 SGHAT and CDR2 FQNNGV. V trimming: 7 bases; J trimming: 5 bases; junction bases outside the gene matches: 6. There are 13 residues in the CDR3. The CDR3 region has the DNA TGTGCCAGCACCAGACAGGGGAGGACTGAAGCTTTCTTT. This translates into CASTRQGRTEAFF.

This clone was observed once. The chain employs TRBV15 and TRBJ2-5, with D possibly TRBD1 on 5 matching bases. Per the germline V gene, CDR1 is LNHNV and CDR2 is YYDKDF (reference sequence). V was pared by 0 bases and J by 4 bases, with 6 bases between. The CDR3 sequence is 13 residues long. In nucleotides, the CDR3 is TGTGCCACCAGCAGAGATACAGGAGAGACCCAGTACTTC. Protein: CATSRDTGETQYF.

The genes are TRBV6-1 and TRBJ2-5; D possibly corresponds to TRBD2 (6 bases). Germline values: CDR1 MNHNS, CDR2 SASEGT. The V end was cut by 1 base, the J end by 1 base, with 22 bases between. This CDR3 comprises 19 residues. This chain's CDR3 is CASSEVSGRDGGSQETQYF. CDR3 nucleotide sequence: TGTGCCAGCAGTGAAGTGTCCGGAAGGGACGGAGGGAGCCAAGAGACCCAGTACTTC.

The rearrangement uses TRBV6-1 and TRBJ2-3, with D maybe TRBD2 (5 bases). The CDR3 has 11 amino acids. Germline V CDR1 and CDR2: MNHNS, SASEGT. V shed 6 bases and J shed 6 bases, with 7 bases lying between them. CDR3 amino acids: CASSTRDTQYF. The CDR3, as DNA: TGTGCCAGCAGCACTAGGGATACGCAGTATTTT.

The CDR3 spells CASSWRDSAGPQHF. CDR3 nucleotide sequence: TGTGCCAGCAGCTGGAGGGACTCGGCAGGGCCCCAGCATTTT. This chain connects TRBV5-6 to TRBJ1-5; D may be TRBD1 (5 bases). Germline CDR1 reads SGHDT; CDR2 reads YYEEEE. Trimming cost V 3 bases and J 9 bases, with 16 bases left between them. The CDR3 sequence is 14 residues long.

This sequence joins TRBV14 and TRBJ2-1; no clear D. This CDR3 is built from 14 residues. Trimming took 1 base from V and 5 from J, leaving 9 bases between them. The germline V gene encodes CDR1 SGHDN and CDR2 FVKESK. The CDR3 protein is CASSQVRRDNEQFF. The CDR3 DNA is TGTGCCAGCAGCCAAGTACGTCGGGACAATGAGCAGTTCTTC.

The V gene is TRBV4-1, the J gene TRBJ2-2; a possible D gene is TRBD2 (5 bases). Trimming cost V 0 bases and J 5 bases, with 13 bases left between them. CDR3 size: 16 residues. CDR1 and CDR2 (germline): MGHRA, YSYEKL. CDR3 bases: TGCGCCAGCAGCCAAGAACGGACCACTAGAACCGGGGAGCTGTTTTTT. It is translated as CASSQERTTRTGELFF.

The chain has TRBV29-1 and TRBJ2-7, with TRBD2 identical over 7 bases. Unmatched junction bases numbered 6, after V lost 6 bases and J lost 1 base. The CDR3 loop spans 13 amino acids. The V gene's germline CDR1 is SQVTM and CDR2 ANQGSEA. The CDR3 loop reads CSVRTSASYEQYF. CDR3 DNA: TGCAGCGTCCGGACTAGTGCTTCCTACGAGCAGTACTTC.

In this sample, this clone turned up a few times. V is TRBV28 and J is TRBJ2-7, with D hard to call. Trimming stripped 2 bases from V and 4 bases from J, with 12 bases between. Germline loops: CDR1 MDHEN, CDR2 SYDVKM. This CDR3 is 14 amino acids long. The CDR3 loop reads CASSLRITAYEQYF. As DNA, the CDR3 is TGTGCCAGCAGTTTAAGAATTACAGCTTACGAGCAGTACTTC. Looking up the rest from reference TRBV28 and TRBJ2-7 gives the full variable domain: DVKVTQSSRYLVKRTGEKVFLECVQDMDHENMFWYRQDPGLGLRLIYFSYDVKMKEKGDIPEGYSVSREKKERFSLILESASTNQTSMYLCASSLRITAYEQYFGPGTRLTVT.